These 17 T cell receptor beta chains originate from one sample sequenced in a study of OX40 agonist ivuxolimab in advanced cancers. Library preparation used the immunoSEQ multiplex PCR assay. TCRdb's version of the immuneACCESS table is confined to in-frame rearrangements and falls short of the full clone set. An unresolved V gene accounts for under half of the shortfall where checked; the remainder is of unknown origin. The sample table lists roughly 64,000 clones, about 80% of them with a count of one. Of the sample, around 2.1% is held by the ten largest clones. Sequencing used CD4+ or CD8+ T cells sorted from blood, obtained in a trial of the OX40 agonist ivuxolimab. The origin of the receptors is an adult with an advanced solid tumor such as melanoma, head and neck, liver or kidney cancer.

This clone was seen a single time. The chain joins TRBV5-4 to TRBJ2-2; 7 nucleotides agree with TRBD2. Unmatched junction bases numbered 6, after V lost 4 bases and J lost 0 bases. The V gene's germline CDR1 is SGHNT and CDR2 YYREEE (reference sequence). This CDR3 is 16 amino acids long. CDR3 bases: TGTGCCAGCAGCATCTTCCGGGGGGCGAACACCGGGGAGCTGTTTTTT. Its protein is CASSIFRGANTGELFF.

J is TRBJ1-2 and V is TRBV6-5, with D hard to call. This CDR3 has 13 residues. Per germline, CDR1 MNHEY and CDR2 SVGAGI. Between the trimmed V and J ends, which lost 0 bases and 6 bases, there was a span of 8 bases. The CDR3 DNA is TGTGCCAGCAGTTACTCTGATTGGGATGGCTACACCTTC. Its translation is CASSYSDWDGYTF.

This chain joins TRBV2 and TRBJ2-1, with 8 bases matching TRBD2. V trimming: 4 bases; J trimming: 8 bases; junction bases outside the gene matches: 13. CDR3 length: 16 amino acids. CDR1 and CDR2 (germline): SNHLY, FYNNEI. Written as DNA, the CDR3 is TGTGCCAGCAGTGGTGGAGAACCGGGACTAGGGTATGAGCAGTTCTTC. Amino acid sequence: CASSGGEPGLGYEQFF.

As regards this clone: One end of the junction fails to match germline, which may point to a read error. The chain carries TRBV7-7 and TRBJ2-5; D uncertain. The CDR3 consists of 12 residues. Germline V gene sequence: CDR1 SSHAT, CDR2 FNYEAQ (reference sequence). For the CDR3, the DNA is TGTGCTAGCAGCTTACTGGGTGAGACCCAGTACTTC. Protein: CASSLLGETQYF.

This clone was recorded a few times. V usage is TRBV29-1 and J usage is TRBJ1-1; D may be TRBD1 (6 bases). Germline-derived CDR1 and CDR2 are SQVTM and ANQGSEA. This CDR3 region has 11 residues. Trimming cost V 5 bases and J 13 bases, with 17 bases left between them. CDR3 nucleotides: TGCAGCGTTCATACGACAGGACGTGGTTTCTTT. Translation: CSVHTTGRGFF.

This clone was picked up a small number of times. The rearrangement links TRBV7-6 to TRBJ1-2; the D is unclear. V was cut by 1 base and J by 3 bases, with 6 bases left in between. CDR3 length: 13 residues. CDR1 SGHVS and CDR2 FNYEAQ come from the germline V gene. The CDR3 sequence: CASSLGVDYGYTF. In DNA, the CDR3 is TGTGCCAGCAGCTTAGGAGTTGACTATGGCTACACCTTC.

As DNA, the CDR3 is TGTGCCAGCAGCCTTAGCGGGGAGCTCTCCTACAATGAGCAGTTCTTC. Amino acid sequence: CASSLSGELSYNEQFF. The rearrangement uses TRBV5-4 and TRBJ2-1, with 8 bases identical to TRBD2. From germline, CDR1 is SGHNT and CDR2 YYREEE (reference sequence). Trimming took 4 bases from V and 0 from J; bases not matched to a gene: 6. This CDR3 is 16 amino acids long. Combining the CDR3 with reference TRBV5-4 and TRBJ2-1 gives the whole variable domain ETGVTQSPTHLIKTRGQQVTLRCSSQSGHNTVSWYQQALGQGPQFIFQYYREEENGRGNFPPRFSGLQFPNYSSELNVNALELDDSALYLCASSLSGELSYNEQFFGPGTRLTVL.

The V call is TRBV27, the J call TRBJ2-7, with 9 bases matching TRBD2. The V gene's germline CDR1 is MNHEY and CDR2 SMNVEV (reference sequence). V was clipped by 2 bases and J by 6 bases; unmatched bases: 8. The CDR3 consists of 15 residues. CDR3 protein: CASSLGASGNSEQYF. The CDR3 nucleotides read TGTGCCAGCAGTTTAGGGGCTAGCGGGAACTCCGAGCAGTACTTC.

The chain links TRBV30 to TRBJ1-3, with D perhaps TRBD1 (5 bases). Deletions cut 1 base from V and 0 bases from J, with 10 bases between. Germline CDR1 GTSNPN, CDR2 SVGIG (reference sequence). The CDR3 contains 15 residues. The CDR3 DNA sequence: TGTGCCTGGAGTGGACAGATGATCTCTGGAAACACCATATATTTT. The encoded protein is CAWSGQMISGNTIYF.

On this clone: Possible read error: a much larger clone is one base away. Other nucleotide sequences in the sample specify the same CDR3. The chain carries TRBV18 and TRBJ2-7; D gene ambiguous. The V gene lost 8 bases and the J gene lost 1 base, with 6 bases spanning the gap. CDR3 length: 11 amino acids. The germline CDR1 and CDR2 sequences are KGHSH and LQKENI. Here the CDR3 reads CASRQSYEQYF. The CDR3 DNA sequence: TGTGCCAGCAGGCAGTCCTACGAGCAGTACTTC.

This chain links TRBV6-1 with TRBJ2-7, with D tentatively TRBD2 (6 bases). Between the trimmed V and J ends, which lost 4 bases and 2 bases, there was a span of 15 bases. This CDR3 comprises 15 residues. From germline, CDR1 is MNHNS and CDR2 SASEGT. The CDR3 nucleotides are TGTGCCAGCAGTGTATCACCCGGGGGTCCCTACGAGCAGTACTTC. It yields the protein CASSVSPGGPYEQYF.

The gene calls are TRBV6-6 and TRBJ1-6; D possibly corresponds to TRBD1 (5 bases). CDR3 length: 14 residues. V was clipped by 7 bases and J by 10 bases, with 17 bases between them. Germline values: CDR1 MNHNY, CDR2 SVGAGI (reference sequence). The CDR3 reads CASTSTPQGSPLHF. The CDR3 DNA sequence: TGTGCCAGCACTTCTACCCCGCAGGGATCACCCCTCCACTTT.

This clone came up once. This rearrangement joins TRBV5-1 to TRBJ2-5, with 8 bases lining up with TRBD2. V shed 7 bases, J shed 4 bases, and the junction held 6 bases outside the gene matches. The CDR3 contains 13 residues. Germline V gene sequence: CDR1 SGHRS, CDR2 YFSETQ. CDR3 residues: CASWGGGPETQYF. The DNA for the CDR3 is TGCGCCAGCTGGGGCGGGGGGCCAGAGACCCAGTACTTC.

The rearrangement links TRBV9 to TRBJ1-5, with D hard to call. Germline CDR1 SGDLS, CDR2 YYNGEE. CDR3 length: 16 amino acids. V dropped 1 base and J dropped 0 bases, with 11 bases sitting between them. The CDR3 DNA is TGTGCCAGCAGCGTACCTCGGGCAGGTAGCAATCAGCCCCAGCATTTT. It translates to CASSVPRAGSNQPQHF. Based on the CDR3 plus reference TRBV9 and TRBJ1-5, the full variable domain is DSGVTQTPKHLITATGQRVTLRCSPRSGDLSVYWYQQSLDQGLQFLIQYYNGEERAKGNILERFSAQQFPDLHSELNLSSLELGDSALYFCASSVPRAGSNQPQHFGDGTRLSIL.

The gene calls are TRBV11-2 and TRBJ2-7, with D possibly matching TRBD1 (5 bases). Trimming shortened V by 1 base and J by 12 bases, and 16 bases separated the two germline ends. This CDR3 is 13 amino acids long. Germline V gene lookup returns CDR1 SGHAT and CDR2 FQNNGV. CDR3 nucleotides: TGTGCCAGCAGCTTAGTATCTATCAACAGGCGGTACTTC. This encodes CASSLVSINRRYF.

The genes are TRBV6-5 and TRBJ1-1; 7 nucleotides align to TRBD1. The V gene end was trimmed by 1 base and the J gene end by 1 base; junction bases not matched to a gene: 3. CDR1 is MNHEY and CDR2 is SVGAGI in the germline V gene. This CDR3 has 15 amino acids. In DNA, the CDR3 is TGTGCCAGCAGTTACTGGGGACAGAGGAACACTGAAGCTTTCTTT. Amino acids: CASSYWGQRNTEAFF.

The CDR3, as DNA: TGCGCCAGCAGCCAGGCCGGGACAGGGGGCGAGACCCAGTACTTC. Translation gives CASSQAGTGGETQYF. The chain is built from TRBV4-1 and TRBJ2-5, with 12 bases matching TRBD1. CDR1 and CDR2 from the germline V gene are MGHRA and YSYEKL. Losses at the gene ends were 3 bases for V and 5 bases for J; bases not matched to a gene: 4. This CDR3 has 15 amino acids.